What follows are 8 T cell receptor beta chains derived from one specimen sequenced in a study of post-analysis software for immune sequencing data. Their recognized antigens are unknown. Unique molecular identifiers featured in each of the TCR beta cDNA libraries. TCRdb fed the PCR reads into MiXCR, producing one record per CDR3 protein. The data show 650,000 to 850,000 distinct CDR3 sequences, with approximately 53% seen just once and 4.6% held by the top ten. Findings and limits, study-wide: The five TRBV segments detected at higher frequency in patients than in controls included TRBV5-6, TRBV5-1 and TRBV20-1.

The sample comprised blood. Every receptor here comes from a girl between 10 and 17 years old with multiple sclerosis.

This clonotype was picked up a small number of times. This chain links TRBV20-1 with TRBJ2-7; TRBD1 might be the D (5 bases). Germline V gives CDR1 DFQATT, CDR2 SNEGSKA (reference sequence). Trimming shortened V by 5 bases and J by 4 bases, and 15 bases separated the two germline ends. This CDR3 region has 13 residues. The CDR3 nucleotides are TGCAGTGCTGGTAGCAGGGAACCATACGAGCAGTACTTC. Translating gives CSAGSREPYEQYF.

This clonotype came up a few times. The chain combines TRBV10-3 with TRBJ2-1, with TRBD2 matching 14 bases. The V gene's germline CDR1 is ENHRY and CDR2 SYGVKD. There are 15 residues in the CDR3. The V gene end was trimmed by 6 bases and the J gene end by 8 bases; junction bases not matched to a gene: 6. CDR3 bases: TGTGCCATCAGGGGGACTAGCGGGAGTTCGTATGAGCAGTTCTTC. Translation gives CAIRGTSGSSYEQFF.

This chain connects TRBV7-3 to TRBJ2-1; no firm D call. Germline-derived CDR1 and CDR2 are SGHTA and FQGTGA. V lost 4 bases, J lost 6 bases, and 13 bases lay in between. This CDR3 spans 14 amino acids. CDR3 sequence: CASSSMGGSNEQFF. The CDR3 nucleotides are TGTGCCAGCAGCTCCATGGGCGGCTCCAATGAGCAGTTCTTC.

The chain joins TRBV29-1 to TRBJ2-5; weak D call: TRBD2 (5 bases). CDR3 length: 12 amino acids. The V end was cut by 8 bases, the J end by 5 bases, with 15 bases between. Per germline, CDR1 SQVTM and CDR2 ANQGSEA. This chain's CDR3 is CSTQTGSETQYF. CDR3 sequence (DNA): TGCAGCACCCAGACTGGGAGCGAGACCCAGTACTTC. The entire variable domain, with the rest obtained from reference TRBV29-1 and TRBJ2-5, is as follows: SAVISQKPSRDICQRGTSLTIQCQVDSQVTMMFWYRQQPGQSLTLIATANQGSEATYESGFVIDKFPISRPNLTFSTLTVSNMSPEDSSIYLCSTQTGSETQYFGPGTRLLVL.

The chain links TRBV5-1 to TRBJ2-1; D is perhaps TRBD2 (6 bases). CDR1 and CDR2 from the germline V gene are SGHRS and YFSETQ. Deletions cut 5 bases from V and 1 base from J, with 10 bases between. This CDR3 contains 14 residues. As DNA, the CDR3 is TGCGCCAGCAGTAGCGGTTGGTCCTACAATGAGCAGTTCTTC. Translated, it gives CASSSGWSYNEQFF.

The V gene is TRBV5-1, the J gene TRBJ1-1; tentatively, D is TRBD1 (5 bases). This CDR3 is built from 16 residues. Looked up from germline, CDR1 is SGHRS and CDR2 is YFSETQ. V dropped 4 bases and J dropped 0 bases, with 16 bases sitting between them. The CDR3 here is CASSLGRQWVNTEAFF. The DNA for the CDR3 is TGCGCCAGCAGCCTGGGACGGCAGTGGGTGAACACTGAAGCTTTCTTT.

V gene TRBV7-2 combines with J gene TRBJ2-1; D tentatively reads TRBD1 or TRBD2 (5 bases each). The CDR3 length is 14 residues. The germline V gene has CDR1 SGHTA and CDR2 FQGNSA. Trimming shortened V by 4 bases and J by 6 bases, and 13 bases separated the two germline ends. The CDR3 bases are TGTGCCAGCAGCTGGGGGTCAGGTGGCAATGAGCAGTTCTTC. Translation gives CASSWGSGGNEQFF.

In this sample, this clonotype turned up a few times. The chain joins TRBV29-1 to TRBJ2-7, with 7 bases aligning to TRBD2. This CDR3 is 13 amino acids long. Germline V gene sequence: CDR1 SQVTM, CDR2 ANQGSEA. The V and J ends lost 8 bases and 2 bases, in that order; junction bases with no gene match: 9. Here the CDR3 reads CSPVMGGPYEQYF. CDR3 nucleotide sequence: TGCAGCCCTGTTATGGGAGGGCCCTACGAGCAGTACTTC.